This T cell receptor beta chain was sequenced during a study of blood T cell repertoires in COVID-19. Study in general: Spain, Italy and the United States supplied samples that represented acute and convalescent COVID-19. PBMCs, B-cell-depleted T cells, or T cells were the source of the cDNA or gDNA that made up the material.

The CDR3 totals 15 residues. CDR1 is MNHEY, CDR2 SVGAGI, per germline. Trimming shortened V by 8 bases and J by 0 bases, and 16 bases separated the two germline ends. Study processing details: Cell counts per sample came from amplifying reference gene primers. The repertoire was sequenced with immunoSEQ multiplex PCR; TCRdb's copy has only in-frame clones and lacks some. The V and J calls and clone size come from that table; D and trimming were worked out from the DNA. The table shows 100,000 to 150,000 clones, with 92% occurring only once. Sequencing used peripheral blood. V and J are TRBV6-5 and TRBJ1-2; D not certain. This TCR was sampled from a man aged 45-65 years with COVID-19, enrolled during active disease. This CDR3 is CASAPGSVTNYGYTF. The CDR3 DNA reads as TGTGCCAGCGCCCCGGGGAGCGTTACTAACTATGGCTACACCTTC.